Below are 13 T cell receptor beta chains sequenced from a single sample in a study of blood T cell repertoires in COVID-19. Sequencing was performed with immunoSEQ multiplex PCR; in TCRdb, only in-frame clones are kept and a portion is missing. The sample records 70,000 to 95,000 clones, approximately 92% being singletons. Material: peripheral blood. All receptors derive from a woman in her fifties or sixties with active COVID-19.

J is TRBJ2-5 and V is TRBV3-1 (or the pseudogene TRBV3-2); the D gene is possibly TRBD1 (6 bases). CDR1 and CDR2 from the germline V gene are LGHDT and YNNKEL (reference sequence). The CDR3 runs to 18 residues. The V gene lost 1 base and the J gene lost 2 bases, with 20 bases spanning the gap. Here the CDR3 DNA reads TGTGCCAGCAGCCAAGTTCAACAGGGAGTCCCCTATCAAGAGACCCAGTACTTC. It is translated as CASSQVQQGVPYQETQYF.

The CDR3 sequence is CASSLNYGGNEKLFF. The CDR3 region has the DNA TGTGCCAGCAGTCTTAACTACGGCGGTAATGAAAAACTGTTTTTT. The rearrangement uses TRBV6-5 and TRBJ1-4; D gene ambiguous. V lost 5 bases and J 4 bases, leaving 14 bases between the germline ends. Germline CDR1 reads MNHEY; CDR2 reads SVGAGI. The CDR3 spans 15 residues.

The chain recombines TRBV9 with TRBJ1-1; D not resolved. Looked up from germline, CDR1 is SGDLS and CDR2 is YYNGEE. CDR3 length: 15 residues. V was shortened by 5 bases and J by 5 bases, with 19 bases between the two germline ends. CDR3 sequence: CASSESSAGGTEAFF. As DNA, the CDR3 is TGTGCCAGCAGTGAGTCTTCAGCGGGCGGGACTGAAGCTTTCTTT. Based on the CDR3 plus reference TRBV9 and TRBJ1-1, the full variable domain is DSGVTQTPKHLITATGQRVTLRCSPRSGDLSVYWYQQSLDQGLQFLIQYYNGEERAKGNILERFSAQQFPDLHSELNLSSLELGDSALYFCASSESSAGGTEAFFGQGTRLTVV.

CDR3 DNA: TGTGCCAGCAGCCTTCAGGGGGCCGGGGGCTACACCTTC. As protein: CASSLQGAGGYTF. The rearrangement uses TRBV5-4 and TRBJ1-2; 8 nucleotides align to TRBD1. Germline V CDR1 and CDR2: SGHNT, YYREEE (reference sequence). Trimming cost V 4 bases and J 8 bases; bases outside gene matches: 7. The CDR3 consists of 13 residues.

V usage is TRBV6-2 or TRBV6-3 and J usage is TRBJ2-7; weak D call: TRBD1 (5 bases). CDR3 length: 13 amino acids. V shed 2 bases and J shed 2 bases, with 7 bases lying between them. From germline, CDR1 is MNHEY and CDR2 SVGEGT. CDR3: CASSYDSPYEQYF. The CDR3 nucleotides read TGTGCCAGCAGTTACGACAGCCCCTACGAGCAGTACTTC.

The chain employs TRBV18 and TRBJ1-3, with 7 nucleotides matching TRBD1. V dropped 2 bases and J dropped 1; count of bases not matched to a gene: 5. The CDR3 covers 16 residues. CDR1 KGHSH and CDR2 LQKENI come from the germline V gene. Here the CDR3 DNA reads TGTGCCAGCTCACCAAACAGGGGATTTTCTGGAAACACCATATATTTT. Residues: CASSPNRGFSGNTIYF.

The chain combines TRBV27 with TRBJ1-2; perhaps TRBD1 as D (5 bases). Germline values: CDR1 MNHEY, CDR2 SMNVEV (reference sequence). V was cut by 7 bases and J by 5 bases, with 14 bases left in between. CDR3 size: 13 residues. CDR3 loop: CASTGTGVYGYTF. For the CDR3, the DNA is TGTGCCAGCACCGGGACTGGTGTTTATGGCTACACCTTC.

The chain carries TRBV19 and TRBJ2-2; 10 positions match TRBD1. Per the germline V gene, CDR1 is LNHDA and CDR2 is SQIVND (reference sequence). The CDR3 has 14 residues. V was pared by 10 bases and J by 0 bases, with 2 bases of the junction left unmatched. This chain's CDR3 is CATTGGANTGELFF. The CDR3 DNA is TGTGCCACGACAGGGGGCGCGAACACCGGGGAGCTGTTTTTT.

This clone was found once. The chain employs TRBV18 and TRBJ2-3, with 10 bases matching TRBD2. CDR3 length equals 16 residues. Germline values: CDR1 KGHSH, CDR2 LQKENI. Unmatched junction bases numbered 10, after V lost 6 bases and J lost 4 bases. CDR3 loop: CASSPRGSGGSDTQYF. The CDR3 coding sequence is TGTGCCAGCTCGCCCCGAGGTAGCGGGGGGTCAGATACGCAGTATTTT.

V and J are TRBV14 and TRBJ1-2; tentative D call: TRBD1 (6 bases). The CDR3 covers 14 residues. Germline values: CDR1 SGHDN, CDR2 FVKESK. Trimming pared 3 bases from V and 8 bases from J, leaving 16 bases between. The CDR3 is CASSQIGGGWGYTF. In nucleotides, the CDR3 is TGTGCCAGCAGCCAGATCGGCGGGGGCTGGGGCTACACCTTC.

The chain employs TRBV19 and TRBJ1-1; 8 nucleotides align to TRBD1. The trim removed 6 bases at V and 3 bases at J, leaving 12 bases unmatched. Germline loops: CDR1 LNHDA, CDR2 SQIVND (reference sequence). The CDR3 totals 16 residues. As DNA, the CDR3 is TGTGCCAGTAGACCCGGCAGGGGGCTAGCGGACACTGAAGCTTTCTTT. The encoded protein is CASRPGRGLADTEAFF.

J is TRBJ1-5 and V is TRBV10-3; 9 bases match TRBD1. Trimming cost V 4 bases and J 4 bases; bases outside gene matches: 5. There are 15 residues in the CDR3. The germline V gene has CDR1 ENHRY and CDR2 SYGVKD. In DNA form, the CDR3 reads TGTGCCATCAGTGTCACAGGGGGCAGGAATCAGCCCCAGCATTTT. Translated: CAISVTGGRNQPQHF.

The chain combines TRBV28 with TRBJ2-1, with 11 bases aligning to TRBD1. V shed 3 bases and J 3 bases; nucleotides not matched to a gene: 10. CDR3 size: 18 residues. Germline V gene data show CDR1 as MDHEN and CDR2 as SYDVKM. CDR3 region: CASSFSGTGGVNYNEQFF. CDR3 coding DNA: TGTGCCAGCAGTTTTTCCGGGACAGGGGGGGTAAACTACAATGAGCAGTTCTTC.